This is a list of T cell receptor beta chains from one sample in a study of blood T cell dynamics during melanoma immunotherapy. Clones were sequenced by immunoSEQ multiplex PCR, and TCRdb holds only the in-frame ones, with some missing. The sample lists 4,000 to 4,500 clones, 84% occurring once. This specimen was blood, taken from a patient treated with checkpoint blockade. The receptors stem from a human donor with melanoma. Both conserved end residues are part of each CDR3. Fields, in order: V gene, clone size, D gene, J gene, CDR3 DNA, CDR3 protein. The D gene is left open where the match is weak. Size values are once, few and many counts, or a class for expanded clones, and some rows have none.

V gene: TRBV18
clone size: NA
D gene: NA
J gene: TRBJ2-5
CDR3 DNA: TGTGCCAGCTCTCCGCGCCTAACCGGGACGTGGGAGCAGTACTTC
CDR3 protein: CASSPRLTGTWEQYF

V gene: TRBV10-1
clone size: once
D gene: NA
J gene: TRBJ1-4
CDR3 DNA: TGCGCCAGCAGTGACGGGACTAATGAAAAACTGTTTTTT
CDR3 protein: CASSDGTNEKLFF

V gene: TRBV5-1
clone size: NA
D gene: NA
J gene: TRBJ1-2
CDR3 DNA: TGCGCCAGCAGCTTGGGGGGGACTAACTATGGCTACACCTTC
CDR3 protein: CASSLGGTNYGYTF

V gene: TRBV29-1
clone size: NA
D gene: NA
J gene: TRBJ1-1
CDR3 DNA: TGCAGCGTCCCATCTCCGCAGAACACTGAAGCTTTCTTT
CDR3 protein: CSVPSPQNTEAFF

V gene: TRBV7-2
clone size: NA
D gene: NA
J gene: TRBJ2-3
CDR3 DNA: TGTGCCAGCAGCTTAAGAAGGGCAGATACGCAGTATTTT
CDR3 protein: CASSLRRADTQYF

V gene: TRBV5-1
clone size: NA
D gene: NA
J gene: TRBJ2-7
CDR3 DNA: TGCGCCAGCAGTTCGGATGGGTCCTCCTACGAGCAGTACTTC
CDR3 protein: CASSSDGSSYEQYF

V gene: TRBV6-5
clone size: NA
D gene: NA
J gene: TRBJ1-4
CDR3 DNA: TGTGCCAGCAGTTCTGAAGGTGGAACTAATGAAAAACTGTTTTTT
CDR3 protein: CASSSEGGTNEKLFF

V gene: TRBV6-6
clone size: NA
D gene: TRBD1
J gene: TRBJ1-6
CDR3 DNA: TGTGCCGGTTCTCGCCGGGACAGGGCTTCACCCCTCCACTTT
CDR3 protein: CAGSRRDRASPLHF

V gene: TRBV6-1
clone size: NA
D gene: NA
J gene: TRBJ1-3
CDR3 DNA: TGTGCCAGCAGTGAACGTAGAACTATCTCTGGAAACACCATATATTTT
CDR3 protein: CASSERRTISGNTIYF

V gene: TRBV5-1
clone size: few
D gene: NA
J gene: TRBJ2-7
CDR3 DNA: TGCGCCAGCAGCTTGATGACAACTACCTACGAGCAGTACTTC
CDR3 protein: CASSLMTTTYEQYF

V gene: TRBV7-2
clone size: NA
D gene: NA
J gene: TRBJ2-7
CDR3 DNA: TGTGCCAGCAGCTTAGGTCGCCACGAGCAGTACTTC
CDR3 protein: CASSLGRHEQYF

V gene: TRBV6-5
clone size: few
D gene: NA
J gene: TRBJ1-3
CDR3 DNA: TGTGCCAGCAGCAGAGGGGGCTCTGGAAACACCATATATTTT
CDR3 protein: CASSRGGSGNTIYF

V gene: TRBV6-1
clone size: NA
D gene: NA
J gene: TRBJ1-6
CDR3 DNA: TGTGCCAGCAGAGTGGGGGGAGATTCACCCCTCCACTTT
CDR3 protein: CASRVGGDSPLHF

V gene: TRBV10-3
clone size: NA
D gene: NA
J gene: TRBJ1-2
CDR3 DNA: TGTGCCATCAGTGTGGACAAAAACTATGGCTACACCTTC
CDR3 protein: CAISVDKNYGYTF

V gene: TRBV9
clone size: NA
D gene: NA
J gene: TRBJ2-7
CDR3 DNA: TGTGCCAGCAGCGTCGGTTTTTTAGAGGGGAAGACCTACGAGCAGTACTTC
CDR3 protein: CASSVGFLEGKTYEQYF

V gene: TRBV14
clone size: NA
D gene: NA
J gene: TRBJ1-2
CDR3 DNA: TGTGCCAGCAGCCAACGGGACTTTTATGGCTACACCTTC
CDR3 protein: CASSQRDFYGYTF

V gene: TRBV19
clone size: NA
D gene: NA
J gene: TRBJ1-2
CDR3 DNA: TGTGCCAGTAGCTGGAAATACCTTAACTATGGCTACACCTTC
CDR3 protein: CASSWKYLNYGYTF

V gene: TRBV18
clone size: NA
D gene: NA
J gene: TRBJ2-7
CDR3 DNA: TGTGCCAGCTCACCGCGGGAAATCTACGAGCAGTACTTC
CDR3 protein: CASSPREIYEQYF

V gene: TRBV6-1
clone size: NA
D gene: NA
J gene: TRBJ2-6
CDR3 DNA: TGTGCCAGCAGTCAGTCGGGCTCTGGGGCCAACGTCCTGACTTTC
CDR3 protein: CASSQSGSGANVLTF

V gene: TRBV5-6
clone size: NA
D gene: NA
J gene: TRBJ1-2
CDR3 DNA: TGTGCCAGCAGCTTGGGGACCCAAAGGTGGTATGGCTACACCTTC
CDR3 protein: CASSLGTQRWYGYTF

V gene: TRBV6-5
clone size: NA
D gene: NA
J gene: TRBJ1-6
CDR3 DNA: TGTGCCAGCAGTTACGCGGAAAGCTCCTATAATTCACCCCTCCACTTT
CDR3 protein: CASSYAESSYNSPLHF

V gene: TRBV19
clone size: NA
D gene: NA
J gene: TRBJ1-2
CDR3 DNA: TGTGCCAGTAGTATCCCAGGGGATAACTATGGCTACACCTTC
CDR3 protein: CASSIPGDNYGYTF

V gene: TRBV19
clone size: NA
D gene: NA
J gene: TRBJ1-2
CDR3 DNA: TGTGCCAGTAGTCGCGGGCAGTTAGTCTATGGCTACACCTTC
CDR3 protein: CASSRGQLVYGYTF

V gene: TRBV9
clone size: NA
D gene: TRBD1
J gene: TRBJ1-5
CDR3 DNA: TGTGCCAGCAGCCTAGGGGGCAGGGGCAATCAGCCCCAGCATTTT
CDR3 protein: CASSLGGRGNQPQHF

V gene: TRBV11-2
clone size: NA
D gene: NA
J gene: TRBJ2-7
CDR3 DNA: TGTGCCAGCAGCTTAGAGTCCGGGGGCGAGCAGTACTTC
CDR3 protein: CASSLESGGEQYF

V gene: TRBV29-1
clone size: NA
D gene: NA
J gene: TRBJ1-1
CDR3 DNA: TGCAGCGCCGTAGGAGAGAACACTGAAGCTTTCTTT
CDR3 protein: CSAVGENTEAFF

V gene: TRBV6-5
clone size: NA
D gene: TRBD1
J gene: TRBJ2-7
CDR3 DNA: TGTGCCATCCGCGAGGGACAGGGCCACGAGCAGTACTTC
CDR3 protein: CAIREGQGHEQYF

V gene: TRBV6-6
clone size: NA
D gene: NA
J gene: TRBJ1-1
CDR3 DNA: TGTGCCAGCAGATCCCCGGCCCGAGGAGAGAACACTGAAGCTTTCTTT
CDR3 protein: CASRSPARGENTEAFF

V gene: TRBV30
clone size: NA
D gene: NA
J gene: TRBJ1-2
CDR3 DNA: TGTGCCTGGAGCCCTACCCAGAGAGTTGACACGAACTATGGCTACACCTTC
CDR3 protein: CAWSPTQRVDTNYGYTF

V gene: TRBV27
clone size: NA
D gene: NA
J gene: TRBJ1-4
CDR3 DNA: TGTGCCAGCAGTTTATCGGCCCTCCCCACGGGCGAAAAACTGTTTTTT
CDR3 protein: CASSLSALPTGEKLFF

V gene: TRBV29-1
clone size: NA
D gene: NA
J gene: TRBJ1-1
CDR3 DNA: TGCAGCGTTGAACTTCTCGCTGAAGCTTTCTTT
CDR3 protein: CSVELLAEAFF

V gene: TRBV4-3
clone size: NA
D gene: NA
J gene: TRBJ1-3
CDR3 DNA: TGCGCCAGCAGCCAAGATCGGGTTTCGGACACCATATATTTT
CDR3 protein: CASSQDRVSDTIYF

V gene: TRBV5-1
clone size: NA
D gene: NA
J gene: TRBJ2-7
CDR3 DNA: TGCGCCAGCAGCTTGGGACAGGAATTCTACGAGCAGTACTTC
CDR3 protein: CASSLGQEFYEQYF

V gene: TRBV5-1
clone size: NA
D gene: NA
J gene: TRBJ2-7
CDR3 DNA: TGCGCCAGCAGCTTAGTCTCCGGGAATTACGAGCAGTACTTC
CDR3 protein: CASSLVSGNYEQYF

V gene: TRBV10-3
clone size: NA
D gene: NA
J gene: TRBJ1-2
CDR3 DNA: TGTGCCTACCTGGACAGCTATGGCTACACCTTC
CDR3 protein: CAYLDSYGYTF

V gene: TRBV5-4
clone size: NA
D gene: TRBD1
J gene: TRBJ1-6
CDR3 DNA: TGTGCCAGCAGCACCCAGGGGGCACTAAATAATTCACCCCTCCACTTT
CDR3 protein: CASSTQGALNNSPLHF

V gene: TRBV11-2
clone size: NA
D gene: TRBD1
J gene: TRBJ1-1
CDR3 DNA: TGTGCCAGCAGCTTAAGGGCCCGGGACAGAAAACCGAACACTGAAGCTTTCTTT
CDR3 protein: CASSLRARDRKPNTEAFF

V gene: TRBV7-9
clone size: NA
D gene: NA
J gene: TRBJ2-2
CDR3 DNA: TGTGCCAGCAGCTTAACCGGACAGCAAACCGGGGAGCTGTTTTTT
CDR3 protein: CASSLTGQQTGELFF

V gene: TRBV6-6
clone size: NA
D gene: NA
J gene: TRBJ2-7
CDR3 DNA: TGTGCCAGCACTCCTAGGCAGGGGAGCTCCTACGAGCAGTACTTC
CDR3 protein: CASTPRQGSSYEQYF

V gene: TRBV21-1
clone size: NA
D gene: NA
J gene: TRBJ2-7
CDR3 DNA: TGTGCCAGCAAGGGACCCTACGAGCAGTACTTC
CDR3 protein: CASKGPYEQYF